The 27 T cell receptor beta chains presented below share a single source sample, sequenced in a study of shared clonotypes between healthy human individuals (dated by TCRdb to 2020 to 2021). The library was obtained by the immunoSEQ multiplex PCR assay. As stored in TCRdb, this immuneACCESS dataset retains in-frame rearrangements with V and J assigned. A fraction of the clones does not appear; measured against another copy, unresolved V genes explain less than half of the discrepancy, and the remainder lacks a known reason. The table for this sample lists more than 2,000,000 clones; 90% to 95% of them were counted only once. The ten largest clones represent around 0.14% of the sample. Input material: naive CD4+ T cells sorted from blood. Reading the label with the study, this specimen's cell subset or site is: CD45RA+ positively selected. Receptors were obtained from a man aged 18 to 29 in good health.

The chain is built from TRBV5-1 and TRBJ2-7; D unresolved. The V end was cut by 1 base, the J end by 2 bases, with 10 bases between. The CDR3 covers 14 residues. Germline V gene lookup returns CDR1 SGHRS and CDR2 YFSETQ. The CDR3: CASSLKVSAYEQYF. Written as DNA, the CDR3 is TGCGCCAGCAGCTTGAAAGTCAGCGCCTACGAGCAGTACTTC.

The chain links TRBV5-4 to TRBJ2-2; 15 bases are shared with TRBD2. V was pared by 4 bases and J by 7 bases, with 11 bases of the junction left unmatched. Germline CDR1 SGHNT, CDR2 YYREEE (reference sequence). This CDR3 is built from 18 residues. The CDR3 nucleotides are TGTGCCAGCAGCCCCGGGGGACTAGCGGGAGGAGCGGTCGGGGAGCTGTTTTTT. Its protein is CASSPGGLAGGAVGELFF.

The chain combines TRBV7-2 with TRBJ2-7; D is uncertain. Germline-derived CDR1 and CDR2 are SGHTA and FQGNSA. The CDR3 length is 12 residues. V lost 1 base and J lost 7, with 8 bases in between. The DNA for the CDR3 is TGTGCCAGCAGCTTAGACTTTTGGGAGCAGTACTTC. Translating it yields CASSLDFWEQYF. The full variable domain, completed using reference TRBV7-2 and TRBJ2-7, is GAGVSQSPSNKVTEKGKDVELRCDPISGHTALYWYRQSLGQGLEFLIYFQGNSAPDKSGLPSDRFSAERTGGSVSTLTIQRTQQEDSAVYLCASSLDFWEQYFGPGTRLTVT.

The chain joins TRBV6-5 to TRBJ2-2, with D possibly TRBD1 on 6 matching bases. CDR3 length equals 11 residues. Trimming removed 7 bases from V and 8 bases from J, with 8 bases in between. Germline CDR1 reads MNHEY; CDR2 reads SVGAGI. The CDR3 nucleotides read TGTGCCAGCAAAGGGGGAGGGGAGCTGTTTTTT. The encoded protein is CASKGGGELFF.

The J gene is TRBJ1-5, the V gene TRBV6-1; TRBD1 matches 8 bases. The CDR3 is 14 amino acids. Losses at the gene ends were 2 bases for V and 7 bases for J; bases not matched to a gene: 4. Germline CDR1 and CDR2: MNHNS and SASEGT. CDR3 DNA sequence: TGTGCCAGCAGTGAAAGTGCAGGGGGCCAGCCCCAGCATTTT. Translated, it gives CASSESAGGQPQHF.

The chain's CDR3 is CASSPSTVNSNQPQHF. CDR3 in DNA: TGTGCCAGCAGTCCATCGACGGTTAATAGCAATCAGCCCCAGCATTTT. V is TRBV27 and J is TRBJ1-5; unclear D gene. CDR3 length: 16 amino acids. The germline V and J ends were trimmed by 5 bases and 0 bases, with 14 bases remaining between them. Germline V lookup: CDR1 MNHEY, CDR2 SMNVEV (reference sequence).

The chain recombines TRBV2 with TRBJ1-6; 8 bases align to TRBD1. V shed 5 bases and J 6 bases; nucleotides not matched to a gene: 6. Germline-derived CDR1 and CDR2 are SNHLY and FYNNEI. The CDR3 extends over 15 amino acids. The CDR3 protein is CASSSQGAGNSPLHF. The CDR3 DNA reads as TGTGCCAGCAGTTCCCAGGGGGCTGGTAATTCACCCCTCCACTTT.

This chain connects TRBV6-5 to TRBJ1-3, with TRBD1 identical over 8 bases. The germline V gene has CDR1 MNHEY and CDR2 SVGAGI. The CDR3 is 14 amino acids. The junction had 8 bases not matched to a gene; V was cut back by 5 bases and J by 8 bases. CDR3 in DNA: TGTGCCAGCAGTCCCGACAGGGGAGTTTACACCATATATTTT. Amino acids: CASSPDRGVYTIYF.

The chain recombines TRBV9 with TRBJ2-3, with D unresolved. In germline, CDR1 is SGDLS, CDR2 YYNGEE. V shed 4 bases and J shed 0 bases, with 15 bases lying between them. The CDR3 spans 16 residues. CDR3 protein: CASSSGSARSTDTQYF. CDR3 coding DNA: TGTGCCAGCAGCAGTGGTAGTGCCCGCAGCACAGATACGCAGTATTTT.

The V and J genes are TRBV28 and TRBJ2-7, with D perhaps matching TRBD1 (5 bases). The CDR3 extends over 15 amino acids. The V and J ends lost 2 bases and 4 bases respectively, with 15 bases between them. Germline V gene lookup returns CDR1 MDHEN and CDR2 SYDVKM. Here the CDR3 reads CASSLPQGLKYEQYF. DNA of the CDR3: TGTGCCAGCAGTTTACCCCAGGGATTGAAGTACGAGCAGTACTTC. Filled out from reference TRBV28 and TRBJ2-7, the complete variable domain reads DVKVTQSSRYLVKRTGEKVFLECVQDMDHENMFWYRQDPGLGLRLIYFSYDVKMKEKGDIPEGYSVSREKKERFSLILESASTNQTSMYLCASSLPQGLKYEQYFGPGTRLTVT.

The rearrangement joins TRBV30 to TRBJ2-1; D possibly corresponds to TRBD2 (5 bases). V dropped 6 bases and J dropped 1 base, with 10 bases sitting between them. The germline V gene has CDR1 GTSNPN and CDR2 SVGIG (reference sequence). There are 13 residues in the CDR3. The CDR3 reads CACLAGSYNEQFF. DNA of the CDR3: TGTGCCTGTCTAGCCGGTTCCTACAATGAGCAGTTCTTC.

The chain joins TRBV19 to TRBJ2-5; 9 bases line up with TRBD2. Trimming took 3 bases from V and 3 from J; bases not matched to a gene: 8. The V gene's germline CDR1 is LNHDA and CDR2 SQIVND (reference sequence). CDR3 size: 16 residues. CDR3 nucleotide sequence: TGTGCCAGTAGTATTCTGACTAGCGGAAGGAAAGAGACCCAGTACTTC. Protein: CASSILTSGRKETQYF. The variable domain in full, with the rest retrieved from reference TRBV19 and TRBJ2-5, is DGGITQSPKYLFRKEGQNVTLSCEQNLNHDAMYWYRQDPGQGLRLIYYSQIVNDFQKGDIAEGYSVSREKKESFPLTVTSAQKNPTAFYLCASSILTSGRKETQYFGPGTRLLVL.

This sequence joins TRBV18 and TRBJ1-1, with D tentatively TRBD1 (5 bases). Trimming removed 5 bases at V and 0 bases at J, with 16 bases between. Germline V CDR1 and CDR2: KGHSH, LQKENI. This CDR3 has 16 residues. CDR3 region: CASSAGTGYMNTEAFF. The CDR3 region has the DNA TGTGCCAGCTCAGCCGGGACGGGTTACATGAACACTGAAGCTTTCTTT.

The V and J genes are TRBV28 and TRBJ2-3; no clear D. V lost 3 bases and J 8 bases, leaving 6 bases between the germline ends. Germline CDR1 MDHEN, CDR2 SYDVKM. The CDR3 is made up of 11 amino acids. In DNA, the CDR3 is TGTGCCAGCAGTTTTCAAGGTACGCAGTATTTT. Protein: CASSFQGTQYF.

The chain has TRBV4-1 and TRBJ2-4, with D tentatively TRBD2 (5 bases). V was cut by 3 bases and J by 3 bases, with 15 bases left in between. The CDR3 loop spans 16 amino acids. Germline lookup yields CDR1 MGHRA and CDR2 YSYEKL. The CDR3 DNA is TGCGCCAGCAGCCAGGAGGCGAGCCGGGGCAAAAACATTCAGTACTTC. Its translation: CASSQEASRGKNIQYF.

J is TRBJ2-7 and V is TRBV18; TRBD1 is a possible D gene (5 bases). CDR1 KGHSH and CDR2 LQKENI come from the germline V gene. The CDR3 length is 15 residues. Trimming left V 4 bases short and J 1 base short, with 14 bases between. CDR3 sequence reads: CASSQGQTASYEQYF. The CDR3, as DNA: TGTGCCAGCTCACAGGGGCAGACAGCATCCTACGAGCAGTACTTC.

The genes are TRBV5-4 and TRBJ2-3; 8 bases agree with TRBD2. Trimming took 0 bases from V and 0 from J; bases not matched to a gene: 9. The CDR3 is 18 residues long. From germline, CDR1 is SGHNT and CDR2 YYREEE (reference sequence). The CDR3 nucleotides are TGTGCCAGCAGCTTGGGCACTAGCGGACCGTATAGCACAGATACGCAGTATTTT. Translating it yields CASSLGTSGPYSTDTQYF.

The chain recombines TRBV5-1 with TRBJ2-7, with 7 bases matching TRBD1. The CDR3 length is 15 residues. The germline V gene encodes CDR1 SGHRS and CDR2 YFSETQ. The J segment lost 2 bases and the V segment lost 0 bases, leaving 5 bases of the junction unmatched. The CDR3 DNA reads as TGCGCCAGCAGCTTGGAACAGGGGTCCCCCTACGAGCAGTACTTC. Its protein is CASSLEQGSPYEQYF.

The chain uses TRBV6-5 and TRBJ2-3, with 9 positions matching TRBD2. This CDR3 spans 16 amino acids. V lost 4 bases and J lost 4; bases outside the gene matches: 9. CDR1 MNHEY and CDR2 SVGAGI come from the germline V gene. The CDR3 protein is CASSWGLASTADTQYF. The CDR3 DNA reads as TGTGCCAGCAGTTGGGGACTAGCCAGTACCGCAGATACGCAGTATTTT.

The chain joins TRBV27 to TRBJ1-4, with 11 bases that match TRBD1. CDR1 and CDR2 from the germline V gene are MNHEY and SMNVEV (reference sequence). V dropped 2 bases and J dropped 3; count of bases not matched to a gene: 5. CDR3 size: 17 residues. The CDR3 protein is CASSLRTGGESNEKLFF. The CDR3 nucleotides are TGTGCCAGCAGTTTACGGACAGGGGGCGAGTCTAATGAAAAACTGTTTTTT.

A single count supports this clone. The chain combines TRBV13 with TRBJ2-1, with TRBD1 matching over 7 bases. Germline V gene lookup returns CDR1 PRHDT and CDR2 FYEKMQ (reference sequence). The CDR3 contains 13 residues. The trim removed 9 bases at V and 8 bases at J, leaving 10 bases unmatched. The DNA for the CDR3 is TGTGCCAGTAAACAAATACAGGGGTATGAGCAGTTCTTC. Amino acid sequence: CASKQIQGYEQFF.

J is TRBJ1-2 and V is TRBV19; D is ambiguous. The germline CDR1 and CDR2 sequences are LNHDA and SQIVND (reference sequence). The V end lost 4 bases, the J end lost 7 bases, and 13 bases lay between the germline ends. The CDR3 consists of 13 residues. The CDR3 nucleotides are TGTGCCAGTAGTACCCGCTCCTTGGCTGGCTACACCTTC. Translating gives CASSTRSLAGYTF.

The table lists this clone with a count of one. The rearrangement uses TRBV5-6 and TRBJ1-3; no definite D call. The CDR3 sequence is 14 residues long. From germline, CDR1 is SGHDT and CDR2 YYEEEE. V lost 5 bases and J lost 0, with 9 bases in between. DNA of the CDR3: TGTGCCAGCAGTTATAGTCGCTCTGGAAACACCATATATTTT. It yields the protein CASSYSRSGNTIYF.

The chain couples TRBV11-2 to TRBJ2-7, with TRBD2 matching over 9 bases. V dropped 5 bases and J dropped 5; count of bases not matched to a gene: 13. The germline V gene encodes CDR1 SGHAT and CDR2 FQNNGV. The CDR3 has 16 residues. The CDR3 region is CASSPGGSGSSDEQYF. DNA of the CDR3: TGTGCCAGCAGCCCCGGTGGTAGCGGGAGTTCGGACGAGCAGTACTTC.

The chain combines TRBV15 with TRBJ2-7; 9 positions agree with TRBD1. Germline CDR1 and CDR2: LNHNV and YYDKDF (reference sequence). V was clipped by 2 bases and J by 6 bases; unmatched bases: 11. This CDR3 has 16 residues. CDR3 region: CATSRLRAGTGTEQYF. The CDR3, as DNA: TGTGCCACCAGCAGACTACGAGCCGGGACAGGGACCGAGCAGTACTTC.

This chain connects TRBV10-3 to TRBJ2-4, with TRBD1 matching 7 bases. V was clipped by 2 bases and J by 13 bases; unmatched bases: 11. Germline V gives CDR1 ENHRY, CDR2 SYGVKD. This CDR3 comprises 14 residues. The CDR3 loop is CAISEDRDSNKQYF. The CDR3 DNA reads TGTGCCATCAGTGAGGACCGGGACAGCAATAAACAGTACTTC.

The chain links TRBV18 to TRBJ1-5; D is possibly TRBD1 (6 bases). Germline CDR1 and CDR2: KGHSH and LQKENI. The CDR3 is 15 residues long. Trimming removed 4 bases from V and 1 base from J, with 11 bases in between. CDR3: CASSLSGASNQPQHF. DNA for the CDR3: TGTGCCAGCTCACTCTCGGGGGCCAGCAATCAGCCCCAGCATTTT.